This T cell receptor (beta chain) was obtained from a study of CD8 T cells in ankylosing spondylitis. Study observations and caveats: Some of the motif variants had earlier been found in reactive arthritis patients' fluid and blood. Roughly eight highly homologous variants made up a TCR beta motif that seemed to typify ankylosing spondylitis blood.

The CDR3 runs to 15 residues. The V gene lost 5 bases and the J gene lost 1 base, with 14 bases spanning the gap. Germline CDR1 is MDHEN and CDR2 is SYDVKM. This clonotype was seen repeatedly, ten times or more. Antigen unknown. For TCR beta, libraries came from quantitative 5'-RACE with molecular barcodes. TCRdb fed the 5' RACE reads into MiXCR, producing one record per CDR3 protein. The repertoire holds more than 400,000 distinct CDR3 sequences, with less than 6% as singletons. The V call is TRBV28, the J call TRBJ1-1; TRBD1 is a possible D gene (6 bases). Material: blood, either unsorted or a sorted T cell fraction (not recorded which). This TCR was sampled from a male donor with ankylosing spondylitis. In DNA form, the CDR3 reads TGTGCCAGCAGTCCGCCAGGGGCGGGGAACACTGAAGCTTTCTTT. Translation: CASSPPGAGNTEAFF.